These 20 T cell receptor beta chains came from one sample sequenced in a study of blood T cell repertoires in COVID-19. Profiled with immunoSEQ multiplex PCR; TCRdb holds only in-frame clones, not every one. The sample lists more than 300,000 clones, 90% seen once, with 1% in the top ten. The specimen was peripheral blood. The receptors stem from a woman aged 40 to 55 with COVID-19, enrolled during active disease.

This rearrangement joins TRBV9 to TRBJ1-4; 8 bases agree with TRBD1. Germline CDR1 and CDR2: SGDLS and YYNGEE. Trimming took 3 bases from V and 7 from J; bases not matched to a gene: 8. The CDR3 spans 15 residues. The CDR3 DNA sequence: TGTGCCAGCAGCGGGACAGGGCTTGGCGGTGAAAAACTGTTTTTT. Encoded protein: CASSGTGLGGEKLFF.

The chain has TRBV5-5 and TRBJ1-1; a possible D gene is TRBD1 (6 bases). The germline gives CDR1 SGHKS, CDR2 YYEKEE (reference sequence). Trimming stripped 1 base from V and 1 base from J, with 11 bases between. The CDR3 is 15 residues long. The CDR3 nucleotides are TGTGCCAGCAGCTTGTTTGGGGGCGCGAACACTGAAGCTTTCTTT. This sequence encodes CASSLFGGANTEAFF.

V is TRBV29-1 and J is TRBJ2-1, with 9 bases lining up with TRBD1. CDR1 and CDR2 (germline): SQVTM, ANQGSEA. The CDR3 is 16 amino acids. The junction had 9 bases not matched to a gene; V was cut back by 1 base and J by 5 bases. This CDR3 is CSVEGGGQGFHNEQFF. CDR3 nucleotide sequence: TGCAGCGTTGAAGGTGGAGGACAGGGGTTCCACAATGAGCAGTTCTTC.

The gene calls are TRBV7-9 and TRBJ1-1, with D perhaps TRBD1 (6 bases). The germline V and J ends were trimmed by 1 base and 5 bases, with 14 bases remaining between them. CDR1 is SEHNR, CDR2 FQNEAQ, per germline (reference sequence). The CDR3 totals 15 residues. The CDR3 DNA sequence: TGTGCCAGCAGCTTAGTATCCAGGGGAAGGACTGAAGCTTTCTTT. As protein: CASSLVSRGRTEAFF.

The chain uses TRBV27 and TRBJ2-3; the D gene is possibly TRBD2 (5 bases). The CDR3 is 13 residues long. Germline lookup yields CDR1 MNHEY and CDR2 SMNVEV (reference sequence). Trimming took off 7 bases at V and 5 bases at J, with 13 bases between the two ends. For the CDR3, the DNA is TGTGCCAGCAACTCGCGGGCCAGAGATACGCAGTATTTT. Amino acid sequence: CASNSRARDTQYF.

The chain couples TRBV29-1 to TRBJ2-7; possible D gene TRBD1, 5 bases. The CDR3 spans 14 residues. The germline V and J ends were trimmed by 4 bases and 3 bases, with 16 bases remaining between them. The V gene's germline CDR1 is SQVTM and CDR2 ANQGSEA. The CDR3 bases are TGCAGCGTTGGGTACGCAGGGATTGGCTACGAGCAGTACTTC. Translated: CSVGYAGIGYEQYF.

J is TRBJ1-1 and V is TRBV29-1; 7 bases line up with TRBD1. Germline-derived CDR1 and CDR2 are SQVTM and ANQGSEA. CDR3 length: 14 amino acids. Unmatched junction bases numbered 8, after V lost 6 bases and J lost 1 base. CDR3 DNA sequence: TGCAGCGTCGGACCGGGACAGAGGAACACTGAAGCTTTCTTT. Translating gives CSVGPGQRNTEAFF. Full variable domain (missing parts from reference TRBV29-1 and TRBJ1-1): SAVISQKPSRDICQRGTSLTIQCQVDSQVTMMFWYRQQPGQSLTLIATANQGSEATYESGFVIDKFPISRPNLTFSTLTVSNMSPEDSSIYLCSVGPGQRNTEAFFGQGTRLTVV.

The rearrangement joins TRBV5-1 to TRBJ1-1, with 7 bases matching TRBD1. The CDR3 has 14 residues. Germline CDR1 SGHRS, CDR2 YFSETQ. The V and J ends lost 0 bases and 4 bases, in that order; junction bases with no gene match: 3. DNA of the CDR3: TGCGCCAGCAGCTTGGTACAGGGGCTCACTGAAGCTTTCTTT. As protein: CASSLVQGLTEAFF.

The chain couples TRBV29-1 to TRBJ2-1, with no clear D. V was clipped by 0 bases and J by 12 bases, with 9 bases between them. CDR3 length: 11 amino acids. Germline loops: CDR1 SQVTM, CDR2 ANQGSEA. The chain's CDR3 is CSVEDKRGQFF. The CDR3 DNA reads as TGCAGCGTTGAAGATAAGCGTGGGCAGTTCTTC.

The V gene is TRBV28, the J gene TRBJ2-7; D possibly corresponds to TRBD2 (5 bases). There are 13 residues in the CDR3. Germline loops: CDR1 MDHEN, CDR2 SYDVKM. Deletions cut 3 bases from V and 6 bases from J, with 12 bases between. The CDR3 nucleotides are TGTGCCAGCAGTTTGGAGGCGCCGGGCGAGCAGTACTTC. Translation: CASSLEAPGEQYF.

The rearrangement uses TRBV10-2 and TRBJ1-2; perhaps TRBD1 as D (6 bases). The CDR3 runs to 13 residues. The germline V gene encodes CDR1 WSHSY and CDR2 SAAADI. V was cut by 6 bases and J by 2 bases, with 10 bases left in between. The CDR3 DNA sequence: TGCGCCAGCAGAAGGGGGTTAAACTATGGCTACACCTTC. It is translated as CASRRGLNYGYTF.

This chain joins TRBV7-9 and TRBJ2-1; D unclear. CDR3 size: 14 residues. CDR1 and CDR2 (germline): SEHNR, FQNEAQ (reference sequence). V was shortened by 5 bases and J by 9 bases, with 17 bases between the two germline ends. CDR3 in amino acids: CASSKDQVAFEQFF. In DNA form, the CDR3 reads TGTGCCAGCAGCAAAGACCAGGTCGCGTTTGAGCAGTTCTTC.

This rearrangement joins TRBV14 to TRBJ2-7; D might be TRBD1 (5 bases). Trimming shortened V by 1 base and J by 3 bases, and 13 bases separated the two germline ends. The CDR3 consists of 15 residues. The germline gives CDR1 SGHDN, CDR2 FVKESK. CDR3 DNA: TGTGCCAGCAGCCAAGGTAGTTGGGGCTACTACGAGCAGTACTTC. Protein sequence: CASSQGSWGYYEQYF.

This chain connects TRBV28 to TRBJ1-6; 9 positions agree with TRBD1. CDR1 is MDHEN and CDR2 is SYDVKM in the germline V gene. The junction had 6 bases not matched to a gene; V was cut back by 4 bases and J by 2 bases. The CDR3 loop spans 17 amino acids. CDR3 sequence: CASSSLQGATYNSPLHF. The CDR3 DNA reads TGTGCCAGCAGTTCATTACAGGGGGCCACCTATAATTCACCCCTCCACTTT.

The V call is TRBV3-1 (or the pseudogene TRBV3-2), the J call TRBJ1-2; 9 nucleotides agree with TRBD1. V lost 3 bases and J lost 2; bases outside the gene matches: 4. CDR1 is LGHDT, CDR2 YNNKEL, per germline (reference sequence). The CDR3 is 15 amino acids. CDR3 DNA sequence: TGTGCCAGCAGCCAGGGACAGGGTTCAAACTATGGCTACACCTTC. This translates into CASSQGQGSNYGYTF.

The rearrangement joins TRBV5-6 to TRBJ1-1, with 11 bases matching TRBD1. CDR1 and CDR2 from the germline V gene are SGHDT and YYEEEE. CDR3 length: 15 amino acids. J gave up 3 bases and V 2 bases, and 3 bases lay outside the gene matches. CDR3 residues: CASSFGQGAHTEAFF. The CDR3, as DNA: TGTGCCAGCAGCTTCGGACAGGGGGCACACACTGAAGCTTTCTTT.

This chain connects TRBV5-1 to TRBJ2-2, with TRBD2 matching 11 bases. Trimming removed 4 bases from V and 2 bases from J; junction bases left unmatched: 4. The CDR3 has 16 residues. The V gene's germline CDR1 is SGHRS and CDR2 YFSETQ. The CDR3 bases are TGCGCCAGCAGCCCGGGGACTAGCGGAAACACCGGGGAGCTGTTTTTT. It encodes CASSPGTSGNTGELFF.

The CDR3 nucleotides are TGTGCCAGCAGCTTGAGGACAGCCTACAATGAGCAGTTCTTC. Amino acids: CASSLRTAYNEQFF. The chain joins TRBV11-2 to TRBJ2-1; D is possibly TRBD1 (6 bases). Trimming left V 3 bases short and J 2 bases short, with 8 bases between. CDR3 size: 14 residues. CDR1 SGHAT and CDR2 FQNNGV come from the germline V gene.

This clone is a singleton in its sample. The chain combines TRBV3-1 (or the pseudogene TRBV3-2) with TRBJ1-1; tentative D call: TRBD1 (5 bases). V lost 8 bases to trimming and J lost 0 bases, with 13 bases between them. The germline gives CDR1 LGHDT, CDR2 YNNKEL (reference sequence). This CDR3 comprises 14 residues. The CDR3 DNA reads as TGTGCCAGCTACCCCGCGGGGGTGAACACTGAAGCTTTCTTT. The encoded protein is CASYPAGVNTEAFF.

V and J are TRBV15 and TRBJ1-6; D gene ambiguous. The length of the CDR3 is 13 residues. V lost 0 bases and J 9 bases, leaving 6 bases between the germline ends. Germline V lookup: CDR1 LNHNV, CDR2 YYDKDF (reference sequence). The CDR3 sequence is CATSRELASPLHF. The CDR3 coding sequence is TGTGCCACCAGCAGAGAATTGGCTTCACCCCTCCACTTT.